The 3 T cell receptor beta chains presented below share a single source sample, sequenced in a study of T cell changes during pregnancy in multiple sclerosis. Data came from immunoSEQ multiplex PCR; TCRdb stores just in-frame clones and leaves some out. The sample lists about 77,000 clones; 90% to 95% were seen once. Sequenced here: peripheral blood, sampled after pregnancy. These receptor sequences come from a female donor in good health, enrolled as a control in a pregnancy study.

This clone has only one observation. The chain is built from TRBV19 and TRBJ2-2; D is possibly TRBD2 (5 bases). CDR1 LNHDA and CDR2 SQIVND come from the germline V gene (reference sequence). The CDR3 loop spans 15 amino acids. V was pared by 5 bases and J by 1 base, with 11 bases between. CDR3 region: CASSVRSGNTGELFF. The CDR3 DNA reads TGTGCCAGTAGTGTGAGGAGCGGGAACACCGGGGAGCTGTTTTTT.

The chain is built from TRBV14 and TRBJ1-1; 11 bases match TRBD1. The length of the CDR3 is 15 residues. Trimming cost V 4 bases and J 4 bases; bases outside gene matches: 5. Per germline, CDR1 SGHDN and CDR2 FVKESK. CDR3 DNA: TGTGCCAGCAGCCCAATAGGACAGGGGGCCACTGAAGCTTTCTTT. Encoded protein: CASSPIGQGATEAFF.

The chain recombines TRBV29-1 with TRBJ1-1; D is uncertain. The CDR3 is made up of 13 amino acids. V was cut by 5 bases and J by 0 bases, with 10 bases left in between. Germline lookup yields CDR1 SQVTM and CDR2 ANQGSEA. CDR3 sequence: CSVKFELNTEAFF. The CDR3 DNA reads as TGCAGCGTTAAGTTCGAGCTGAACACTGAAGCTTTCTTT. The whole variable domain, remainder taken from reference TRBV29-1 and TRBJ1-1, is SAVISQKPSRDICQRGTSLTIQCQVDSQVTMMFWYRQQPGQSLTLIATANQGSEATYESGFVIDKFPISRPNLTFSTLTVSNMSPEDSSIYLCSVKFELNTEAFFGQGTRLTVV.